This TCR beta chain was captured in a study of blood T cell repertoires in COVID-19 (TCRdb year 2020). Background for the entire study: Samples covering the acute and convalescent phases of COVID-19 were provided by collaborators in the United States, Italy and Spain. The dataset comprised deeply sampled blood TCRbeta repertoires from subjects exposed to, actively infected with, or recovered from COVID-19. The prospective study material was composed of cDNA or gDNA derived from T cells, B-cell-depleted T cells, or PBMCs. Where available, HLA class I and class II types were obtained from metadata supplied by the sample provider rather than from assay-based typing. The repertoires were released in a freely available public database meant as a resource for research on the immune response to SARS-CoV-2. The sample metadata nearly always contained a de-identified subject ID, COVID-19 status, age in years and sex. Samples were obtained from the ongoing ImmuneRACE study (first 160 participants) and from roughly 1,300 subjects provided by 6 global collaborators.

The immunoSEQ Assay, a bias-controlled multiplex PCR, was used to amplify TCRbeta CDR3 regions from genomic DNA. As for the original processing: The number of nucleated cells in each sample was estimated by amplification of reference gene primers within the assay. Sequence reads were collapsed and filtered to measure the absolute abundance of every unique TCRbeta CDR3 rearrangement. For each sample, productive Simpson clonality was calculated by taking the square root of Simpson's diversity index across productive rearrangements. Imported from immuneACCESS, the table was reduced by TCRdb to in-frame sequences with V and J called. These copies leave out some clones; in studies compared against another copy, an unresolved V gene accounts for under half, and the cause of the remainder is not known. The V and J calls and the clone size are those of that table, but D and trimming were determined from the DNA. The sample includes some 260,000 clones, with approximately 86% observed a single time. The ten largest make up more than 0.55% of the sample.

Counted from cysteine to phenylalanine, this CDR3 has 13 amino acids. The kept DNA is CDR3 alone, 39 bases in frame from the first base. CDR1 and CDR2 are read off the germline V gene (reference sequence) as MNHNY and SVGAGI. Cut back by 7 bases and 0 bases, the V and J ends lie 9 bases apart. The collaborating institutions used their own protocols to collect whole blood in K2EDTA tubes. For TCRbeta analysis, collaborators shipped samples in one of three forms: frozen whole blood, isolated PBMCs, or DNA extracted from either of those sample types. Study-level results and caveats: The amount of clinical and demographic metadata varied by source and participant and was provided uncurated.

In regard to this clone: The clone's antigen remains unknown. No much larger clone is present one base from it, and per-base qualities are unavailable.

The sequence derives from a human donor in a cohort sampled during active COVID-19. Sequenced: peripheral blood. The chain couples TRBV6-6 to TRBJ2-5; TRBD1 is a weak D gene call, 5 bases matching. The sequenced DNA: TGTGCCAGCACCCTGGACAACCAAGAGACCCAGTACTTC. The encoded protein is CASTLDNQETQYF.